This is a list of T cell receptor beta chains from one sample in a study of shared clonotypes between healthy human individuals. Clones were sequenced by immunoSEQ multiplex PCR, and TCRdb holds only the in-frame ones, with some missing. The table records millions of clones, about 92% of them present only once. Sequenced material: naive CD4+ T cells from PBMCs. The origin of the receptors is a man aged 18 to 35 in good health. Some clones in this sample may be carry-over from other donors' samples. Each CDR3 is given with its conserved first and last residue. D genes are given only for firm matches. Rows may omit the clone size; those that give it use once, few, many or a size class.

J	V	size	D	DNA	CDR3
TRBJ2-4	TRBV11-2	-	-	TGTGCCAGCAGCTACCCCGGTGGCATATTAGCCAAAAACATTCAGTACTTC	CASSYPGGILAKNIQYF
TRBJ2-7	TRBV5-6	-	TRBD1	TGTGCCAGCAGCTCAGGGACAGGGGAGTTGCACGAGCAGTACTTC	CASSSGTGELHEQYF
TRBJ2-7	TRBV10-3	-	TRBD2	TGTGCCACCCGGCCGGGGGGAAACTACGAGCAGTACTTC	CATRPGGNYEQYF
TRBJ1-5	TRBV4-2	-	TRBD1	TGTGCCAGCAGCCGGGGGACAGGGGACCTTTATAGCAATCAGCCCCAGCATTTT	CASSRGTGDLYSNQPQHF
TRBJ2-3	TRBV5-6	-	-	TGTGCCAGCAGCCCCGGACGGCCGGTGGATACGCAGTATTTT	CASSPGRPVDTQYF
TRBJ1-1	TRBV7-9	-	TRBD1	TGTGCCAGCAGCCCCGTGGACAGGCTTTACACTGAAGCTTTCTTT	CASSPVDRLYTEAFF
TRBJ2-2	TRBV7-6	-	TRBD1	TGTGCCAGCAGCTTTGAAAAGACAGGGGGCGGCACCGGGGAGCTGTTTTTT	CASSFEKTGGGTGELFF
TRBJ2-3	TRBV19	-	TRBD2	TGTGCCAGTAGTGGACTAGCGTACACAGATACGCAGTATTTT	CASSGLAYTDTQYF
TRBJ1-6	TRBV7-9	-	-	TGTGCCAGTTCACTTAGCTCCTATAATTCACCCCTCCACTTT	CASSLSSYNSPLHF
TRBJ1-5	TRBV18	-	TRBD1	TGTGCCAGCTCACCCGGGACAGGGGGCGCCGGGCCCCAGCATTTT	CASSPGTGGAGPQHF
TRBJ1-4	TRBV28	once	TRBD1	TGTGCCAGCAGTAACGGACAGGGGGGTGAAAAACTGTTTTTT	CASSNGQGGEKLFF
TRBJ2-1	TRBV28	once	-	TGTGCCAGCAGTACCCCGGGACGCGGTGAGCAGTTCTTC	CASSTPGRGEQFF
TRBJ1-1	TRBV19	-	-	TGTGCCAGTCAGATGAACCCCAGAGGGGTGAACACTGAAGCTTTCTTT	CASQMNPRGVNTEAFF
TRBJ1-5	TRBV6-5	-	-	TGTGCCAGCAAGTCCGGTTACAATCAGCCCCAGCATTTT	CASKSGYNQPQHF
TRBJ1-1	TRBV19	-	TRBD1	TGTGCCAGTAAAAAAAGGACAGGGGACACTGAAGCTTTCTTT	CASKKRTGDTEAFF
TRBJ2-7	TRBV5-6	-	-	TGTGCCAGCAGCCGCGAAAGATTGATCACAGGCGCCGAGGGCGAGCAGTACTTC	CASSRERLITGAEGEQYF
TRBJ2-2	TRBV10-1	-	-	TGCGCCAGCAGGGACAGGAGGGACGGGGAGCTGTTTTTT	CASRDRRDGELFF
TRBJ2-3	TRBV18	-	TRBD2	TGTGCCAGCTCACCAGGACTAGTTCAGGCCGATACGCAGTATTTT	CASSPGLVQADTQYF
TRBJ1-5	TRBV28	-	-	TGTGCCAGCGCAGCATATAGCAATCAGCCCCAGCATTTT	CASAAYSNQPQHF
TRBJ2-3	TRBV9	-	TRBD2	TGTGCCAGCAGCGGCGGACTAGGCTGGAATACGCAGTATTTT	CASSGGLGWNTQYF
TRBJ1-4	TRBV25-1	-	-	TGTGCCAGCAGTGACCACGGCCGCCCGAATGAAAAACTGTTTTTT	CASSDHGRPNEKLFF
TRBJ2-1	TRBV11-3	-	-	TGTGCCAGCAGCCCTGGGACCTCCAATGGGGATGAGCAGTTCTTC	CASSPGTSNGDEQFF
TRBJ1-4	TRBV2	once	TRBD1	TGTGCCAGCAGTGTGGGGGACAGGGGTTCATGGGAAAAACTGTTTTTT	CASSVGDRGSWEKLFF
TRBJ2-5	TRBV28	-	-	TGTGCCAGCAGTTCACAAGAGACCCAGTACTTC	CASSSQETQYF
TRBJ2-1	TRBV29-1	-	TRBD1	TGCAGCGTTTCCCGGGACAGTGACAATGAGCAGTTCTTC	CSVSRDSDNEQFF
TRBJ2-7	TRBV9	-	-	TGTGCCAGCAGCGTAGGAGGGGCTAGCTCCTACGAGCAGTACTTC	CASSVGGASSYEQYF